These T cell receptor beta chains were read from a single sample in a study of tumor and adjacent non-tumor tissue in lung cancer. TCRdb passed the multiplex PCR reads through MiXCR, listing each CDR3 protein once. The repertoire holds 81,000 or so distinct CDR3 sequences, with roughly 80% as singletons. Sequencing was carried out using distant non-tumor lung tissue. All receptors derive from a man aged 55 to 70 with non-small cell lung cancer. Each CDR3 is given with its conserved first and last residue. D genes are given only for firm matches. Clone size appears in some rows only: once, few, many, or a class for an expanded clone.

length: 18
J: TRBJ2-6
V: TRBV11-2
size: .
D: TRBD2
CDR3: CASSLTSGVVTGANVLTF
DNA: TGTGCCAGCAGTCTAACTAGCGGGGTAGTCACTGGGGCCAACGTCCTGACTTTC

length: 15
J: TRBJ2-7
V: TRBV6-5
size: .
D: .
CDR3: CARGSGRVTRYEQYF
DNA: TGTGCCAGAGGCAGTGGGAGAGTCACTCGCTACGAGCAGTATTTC

length: 14
J: TRBJ2-5
V: TRBV5-4
size: .
D: .
CDR3: CASSSTGTQETQYF
DNA: TGTGCCAGCAGCTCAACGGGTACTCAAGAGACCCAGTACTTC

length: 14
J: TRBJ2-7
V: TRBV6-2/TRBV6-3
size: many
D: .
CDR3: CASIPQGGTYEQYF
DNA: TGTGCCAGCATTCCACAGGGAGGAACCTACGAGCAGTACTTC

length: 13
J: TRBJ2-1
V: TRBV11-3
size: .
D: TRBD2
CDR3: CGSSGIRNNEQFF
DNA: TGTGGCAGCAGCGGGATTAGGAACAATGAGCAGTTCTTC

length: 15
J: TRBJ2-6
V: TRBV6-1
size: .
D: .
CDR3: CANSEDSSWANVLTF
DNA: TGTGCCAACAGTGAAGACAGCTCTTGGGCCAACGTCCTGACTTTC

length: 13
J: TRBJ1-1
V: TRBV11-2
size: .
D: .
CDR3: CVSSLDLNTVAFF
DNA: TGTGTCAGCAGCTTGGATCTGAACACTGTAGCTTTCTTT

length: 16
J: TRBJ1-1
V: TRBV4-2
size: .
D: TRBD1
CDR3: CASSQDSGQGDTEAFF
DNA: TGTGCCAGCAGTCAAGATTCCGGACAGGGAGACACTGAAGCTTTCTTT

length: 16
J: TRBJ2-1
V: TRBV10-1
size: .
D: TRBD2
CDR3: CANSGNPAGDYNEQFF
DNA: TGCGCCAACAGTGGAAATCCAGCGGGAGATTACAATGAGCAGTTCTTC

length: 16
J: TRBJ2-3
V: TRBV6-6
size: .
D: TRBD2
CDR3: CAISYGLAGGTDTQYF
DNA: TGTGCCATCAGTTACGGTCTAGCGGGGGGCACAGATACGCAGTATTTT

length: 14
J: TRBJ2-2
V: TRBV5-1
size: .
D: .
CDR3: CASTSWASEGELLF
DNA: TGCGCCAGCACCTCCTGGGCCAGTGAAGGGGAGCTGTTATTT

length: 16
J: TRBJ2-1
V: TRBV12-3/TRBV12-4
size: .
D: TRBD1
CDR3: CASRDSGTGHYSEQFF
DNA: TGTGCCAGCAGAGATTCCGGGACAGGGCACTATAGTGAGCAGTTCTTC

length: 13
J: TRBJ2-5
V: TRBV29-1
size: .
D: .
CDR3: CSVGLAVEETQYF
DNA: TGCAGTGTTGGATTGGCGGTGGAAGAGACCCAGTACTTC

length: 16
J: TRBJ2-2
V: TRBV20-1
size: once
D: .
CDR3: CSARDPRHGATGELFF
DNA: TGCAGTGCTAGAGATCCACGACATGGGGCCACAGGGGAGCTGTTTTTT

length: 10
J: TRBJ2-5
V: TRBV20-1
size: .
D: .
CDR3: CSVVGGTHYF
DNA: TGCAGTGTCGTGGGTGGGACCCACTACTTC

length: 14
J: TRBJ2-1
V: TRBV6-4
size: .
D: TRBD2
CDR3: CASSFSGSGSEQFF
DNA: TGTGCCAGCAGCTTTAGCGGGAGCGGTTCTGAGCAGTTCTTC

length: 14
J: TRBJ2-5
V: TRBV5-5
size: .
D: .
CDR3: CASSSAGPQETQYF
DNA: TGTGCCAGCAGCTCTGCAGGCCCCCAAGAGACCCAGTACTTC

length: 13
J: TRBJ1-6
V: TRBV20-1
size: .
D: .
CDR3: CSVTLTEASPLHF
DNA: TGCAGTGTCACCTTGACTGAGGCTTCACCCCTCCATTTT

length: 13
J: TRBJ2-7
V: TRBV11-2
size: .
D: .
CDR3: CASSLDTHYEQYF
DNA: TGTGCAAGCAGCTTGGACACGCACTACGAGCAGTACTTC

length: 17
J: TRBJ2-1
V: TRBV6-5
size: .
D: .
CDR3: CASSYTHRPSSYNEQFF
DNA: TGTGCCAGCAGTTACACGCACAGGCCGAGCTCCTACAATGAGCAGTTCTTT

length: 12
J: TRBJ1-2
V: TRBV28
size: .
D: .
CDR3: CATSFRGPGYTF
DNA: TGTGCCACCAGTTTTCGAGGGCCTGGCTACACCTTC

length: 12
J: TRBJ2-1
V: TRBV11-2
size: .
D: .
CDR3: CVSSLGDNEQFF
DNA: TGTGTCAGCAGCTTAGGGGACAATGAACAGTTCTTC

length: 13
J: TRBJ2-2
V: TRBV6-1
size: .
D: .
CDR3: CASSDQETGKLFF
DNA: TGTGCCAGCAGTGATCAGGAAACCGGGAAGCTGTTTTTT

length: 13
J: TRBJ2-5
V: TRBV20-1
size: .
D: TRBD1
CDR3: CIARGQGRETQYF
DNA: TGCATTGCTAGGGGACAGGGGCGGGAGACCCAGTATTTC

length: 11
J: TRBJ2-2
V: TRBV6-1
size: few
D: .
CDR3: CASSMPGELFF
DNA: TGTGCCAGCAGCATGCCCGGGGAGCTGTTTTTT

length: 13
J: TRBJ1-2
V: TRBV11-2
size: .
D: TRBD1
CDR3: CPSSLDRGYGYTF
DNA: TGTCCCAGCAGCTTAGACAGGGGCTATGGTTACACCTTC

length: 15
J: TRBJ2-1
V: TRBV20-1
size: .
D: .
CDR3: CSARELSGYYNEQFF
DNA: TGCAGTGCTAGGGAACTATCGGGATACTACAATGAGCAGTTCTTC

length: 14
J: TRBJ2-7
V: TRBV20-1
size: once
D: TRBD2
CDR3: CSARHASGAYLQYF
DNA: TGCAGTGCTAGACACGCCAGCGGGGCCTACTTGCAGTACTTC

length: 17
J: TRBJ2-1
V: TRBV6-5
size: .
D: TRBD2
CDR3: CTSSVRAGGSSYNEQFF
DNA: TGTACCAGCAGTGTGCGGGCGGGAGGGAGCTCCTACAATGAGCAGTTCTTC

length: 16
J: TRBJ1-2
V: TRBV4-3
size: .
D: .
CDR3: CASCQDHAGDPYGYTF
DNA: TGCGCCAGCTGCCAAGATCACGCAGGGGACCCTTATGGTTACACCTTC

length: 15
J: TRBJ2-7
V: TRBV25-1
size: .
D: TRBD1
CDR3: CASSDVGQGAYEQYF
DNA: TGTGCCAGCAGTGACGTGGGACAGGGTGCCTACGAGCAGTACTTC

length: 12
J: TRBJ1-5
V: TRBV2
size: .
D: .
CDR3: CVSSARGGPQHF
DNA: TGTGTCAGCTCAGCACGCGGGGGGCCCCAGCATTTT

length: 18
J: TRBJ1-4
V: TRBV4-3
size: .
D: .
CDR3: CANSQDFTGSATKEKLFF
DNA: TGCGCCAACAGCCAAGATTTCACAGGGAGCGCGACGAAAGAAAAACTGTTTTTT

length: 15
J: TRBJ2-3
V: TRBV4-2
size: .
D: TRBD2
CDR3: CTSSLTSGMADTQYF
DNA: TGTACCAGCAGCCTGACTAGCGGGATGGCAGATACGCAGTATTTT

length: 17
J: TRBJ2-2
V: TRBV5-1
size: .
D: .
CDR3: CASSENSGTPNTGGLFF
DNA: TGCGCCAGCAGCGAAAACTCCGGGACACCGAACACCGGGGGGCTGTTTTTT

length: 15
J: TRBJ2-7
V: TRBV6-5
size: .
D: .
CDR3: CASSYHLGGYYEQYF
DNA: TGTGCCAGCAGTTACCACTTGGGCGGTTACTACGAGCAGTACTTC

length: 16
J: TRBJ2-1
V: TRBV11-3
size: .
D: .
CDR3: CASSSLTGWPGNEQFF
DNA: TGTGCCAGTAGCTCCCTAACGGGGTGGCCGGGGAATGAGCAGTTCTTC

length: 16
J: TRBJ2-1
V: TRBV12-3/TRBV12-4
size: many
D: TRBD2
CDR3: CASSLRSGGAYNEQFF
DNA: TGTGCCAGCAGTCTACGAAGCGGGGGGGCCTACAATGAGCAGTTCTTC

length: 17
J: TRBJ2-6
V: TRBV6-5
size: .
D: TRBD2
CDR3: CASSQAGASSGAIVLTF
DNA: TGTGCCAGCAGCCAAGCGGGAGCCAGTTCTGGGGCCATCGTCCTGACTTTC

length: 13
J: TRBJ2-5
V: TRBV30
size: few
D: .
CDR3: CAWSRFGGEAQYF
DNA: TGTGCCTGGAGTCGATTTGGGGGAGAGGCCCAGTACTTC

length: 14
J: TRBJ2-5
V: TRBV11-2
size: .
D: .
CDR3: CAGSSGHVQETQYF
DNA: TGTGCCGGCAGCTCTGGACATGTCCAAGAGACTCAGTACTTC

length: 17
J: TRBJ1-2
V: TRBV11-2
size: .
D: TRBD1
CDR3: CASSRAEGQGFNYGYTF
DNA: TGTGCCAGCAGCCGCGCGGAGGGACAGGGCTTCAACTATGGCTACACCTTC

length: 13
J: TRBJ2-7
V: TRBV6-5
size: .
D: .
CDR3: CASSPRPSYEQYF
DNA: TGCGCCAGCAGCCCCCGACCCTCCTACGAGCAGTACTTC

length: 14
J: TRBJ2-6
V: TRBV11-2
size: few
D: .
CDR3: CASSLIWGANVLTF
DNA: TGTGCCAGCAGTCTTATCTGGGGGGCCAACGTCCTGACTTTC

length: 17
J: TRBJ2-1
V: TRBV4-3
size: many
D: TRBD1
CDR3: CASSQDLTGGVYNEQFF
DNA: TGCGCCAGCAGCCAAGATCTTACAGGGGGAGTCTACAATGAGCAGTTCTTC

length: 14
J: TRBJ1-5
V: TRBV20-1
size: .
D: TRBD1
CDR3: CSARIRDRDKPQHF
DNA: TGCAGTGCTCGAATCCGGGACAGGGATAAGCCCCAGCATTTT

length: 17
J: TRBJ2-6
V: TRBV6-5
size: .
D: .
CDR3: CASSLAGANSGANGLTF
DNA: TGTGCCAGCAGCCTAGCAGGAGCCAACTCTGGGGCCAACGGCCTGACTTTC

length: 16
J: TRBJ1-5
V: TRBV6-2/TRBV6-3
size: once
D: .
CDR3: CGSRRQGQSGNQPQHF
DNA: TGTGGCAGTAGGCGGCAGGGACAAAGCGGGAATCAGCCCCAGCATTTT

length: 14
J: TRBJ2-4
V: TRBV11-3
size: .
D: .
CDR3: CTSSPRDPKNIQYF
DNA: TGTACCAGTAGCCCCCGGGACCCCAAAAACATTCAGTACTTC

length: 14
J: TRBJ2-7
V: TRBV20-1
size: .
D: TRBD2
CDR3: CSARASGGHYEQYF
DNA: TGCAGTGCTAGAGCGTCGGGAGGCCACTACGAGCAGTACTTC

length: 13
J: TRBJ2-7
V: TRBV20-1
size: many
D: TRBD1
CDR3: CSVAGTGDFEQYF
DNA: TGCAGTGTCGCCGGGACAGGGGATTTCGAGCAGTACTTC

length: 12
J: TRBJ2-6
V: TRBV25-1
size: .
D: .
CDR3: CTSTSGANVLTF
DNA: TGTACCAGCACATCTGGGGCCAACGTCCTGACTTTC

length: 15
J: TRBJ1-5
V: TRBV6-5
size: few
D: .
CDR3: CASSYIQGSNQSRHF
DNA: TGTGCCAGCAGTTACATACAGGGAAGCAATCAGTCCCGGCATTTT